The rows below give T cell receptor beta chains drawn from one sample of a study of early stage breast cancer tumors. Libraries were prepared by immunoSEQ multiplex PCR; TCRdb keeps only in-frame clonotypes and omits some of them. The sample lists around 60,000 clones; about 80% were seen once. Source material: blood. The source of these receptors is a person younger than 45 with breast cancer. The CDR3 runs from the conserved cysteine through the conserved F or W. Each record gives: V gene, clone size, J gene, D gene, CDR3 DNA, CDR3 protein. D genes are given only for firm matches. Size is stated for part of the rows, as once, few or many counts, or as a class when the clone is expanded.

TRBV10-2	.	TRBJ1-1	.	TGCGCCAGCAGTCAATTAACAGATGAAGCTTTCTTT	CASSQLTDEAFF
TRBV7-6	.	TRBJ1-1	.	TGTGCCAGCAGCCGAGACGTCAGGGGCACTGAAGCTTTCTTT	CASSRDVRGTEAFF
TRBV19	.	TRBJ2-3	.	TGTGCAAGTAGTATTGAGCGGAGGCAGTATTTT	CASSIERRQYF
TRBV7-2	.	TRBJ2-5	.	TGTGCCAGCAGCCGTGGGAGTATAGAGGAGACCCAGTACTTC	CASSRGSIEETQYF
TRBV6-6	.	TRBJ2-2	.	TGTGCCAGCAGTTACGTGGGCGGGGAGCTGTTTTTT	CASSYVGGELFF
TRBV4-3	.	TRBJ2-3	TRBD1	TGCGCCAGCAGCCAGGGCAGGGGGCCCGATACGCAGTATTTT	CASSQGRGPDTQYF
TRBV6-4	.	TRBJ2-1	.	TGTGCCAGCAGTGACTCGCACAATGAGCAGTTCTTC	CASSDSHNEQFF
TRBV6-5	.	TRBJ1-2	.	TGTGCCAGCAGTTACGGGACCGTCGGGGGCTACACCTTC	CASSYGTVGGYTF
TRBV21-1	.	TRBJ2-3	.	TGTGCCAGCAGCAAAAATCCAACCGGGACGACGACCACAGATACGCAGTATTTT	CASSKNPTGTTTTDTQYF
TRBV10-1	.	TRBJ2-7	.	TGCGCCAGCAGTGAGTCTAACCGCCAGCAGTACTTC	CASSESNRQQYF
TRBV29-1	.	TRBJ1-2	.	TGCAGCGTTGAAGATCAGGGTCGTGGCTACACCTTC	CSVEDQGRGYTF
TRBV9	.	TRBJ1-5	.	TGTGCCAGCAGCGTATCTGGTAACCTCAATCAGCCCCAGCATTTT	CASSVSGNLNQPQHF
TRBV7-9	.	TRBJ2-1	TRBD2	TGTGCCAGCAGCCCGCTTAGCGGGAGTGTTATGAATGAGCAGTTCTTC	CASSPLSGSVMNEQFF
TRBV19	once	TRBJ2-7	TRBD1	TGTGCCAGTAGAACAGGACAGGGGGACCACCACGAGCAGTACTTC	CASRTGQGDHHEQYF
TRBV11-3	.	TRBJ2-1	TRBD1	TGTGCCGCGCCGGGACAGGAGTTTGATGAGCAGTTCTTC	CAAPGQEFDEQFF
TRBV6-5	.	TRBJ2-2	.	TGTGCCAGCAGGCTTACACGGACCGGGGAGCTGTTTTTT	CASRLTRTGELFF
TRBV7-9	.	TRBJ2-3	TRBD1	TGTGCCAGCAGCAAACCGGGACAGGGGGCAGTATCAGATACGCAGTATTTT	CASSKPGQGAVSDTQYF
TRBV19	.	TRBJ2-7	.	TGTGCCAGTAGTATCTCGAGCAGGGGGGGAAACTACGAGCAGTACTTC	CASSISSRGGNYEQYF
TRBV10-2	.	TRBJ2-1	TRBD2	TGCGCCAGCAGCGTAGGTAGCGGGAGCTCCTACAATGAGCAGTTCTTC	CASSVGSGSSYNEQFF
TRBV28	.	TRBJ1-5	.	TGTGCCAGCAGTTTAAATCTGGCAGTGAATTTT	CASSLNLAVNF
TRBV7-9	few	TRBJ2-5	.	TGTGCCAGCAGCTCTTCAGGGTTTGGTGAGACCCAGTACTTC	CASSSSGFGETQYF
TRBV7-9	once	TRBJ1-2	.	TGTGCCAGCAGCCTCGGTGGGTTCGGCTATGGCTACACCTTC	CASSLGGFGYGYTF
TRBV2	.	TRBJ1-4	TRBD1	TGTGCCAGCAAGGTTCGACAGGGGCCAGCAACTAATGAAAAACTGTTTTTT	CASKVRQGPATNEKLFF
TRBV5-1	.	TRBJ1-3	.	TGCGCCAGCAGCGCGACTGTGAGCTCTGGAAACACCATATATTTT	CASSATVSSGNTIYF
TRBV30	.	TRBJ2-6	TRBD2	TGTGCCTGGAGTCTACGGGGGGGCTCTGGGGCCAACGTCCTGACTTTC	CAWSLRGGSGANVLTF
TRBV12-5	.	TRBJ2-1	TRBD2	TGTGCTAGTGGACCAACTAGCGGGAACCGCAATGAGCAGTTCTTC	CASGPTSGNRNEQFF
TRBV4-2	once	TRBJ2-1	.	TGTGCCAGCAGCCAAGATGAGGCGGGAAGTCCCTACAATGAGCAGTTCTTC	CASSQDEAGSPYNEQFF
TRBV7-9	few	TRBJ1-4	TRBD1	TGTGCCAGCAGCCCCCGGGACAGGGTTTCTGAAAAACTGTTTTTT	CASSPRDRVSEKLFF
TRBV6-4	.	TRBJ2-1	TRBD2	TGTGCCAGCAGTGACTCTCGACTAGCGGGATCCAATGAGCAGTTCTTC	CASSDSRLAGSNEQFF
TRBV7-9	.	TRBJ2-3	TRBD1	TGTGCCAGCAGCTCCCGGACAGGGAGCACAGATACGCAGTATTTT	CASSSRTGSTDTQYF
TRBV10-3	.	TRBJ2-7	TRBD1	TGTGCCATGGGACAGGATTCCTACGAGCAGTACTTC	CAMGQDSYEQYF